This T cell receptor beta chain emerged from a study of siplizumab effects on memory and regulatory T cells. Assays examined about 10^5 TCR templates per sample. The repertoire was sequenced with immunoSEQ multiplex PCR; TCRdb's copy has only in-frame clones and lacks some. The table records some 100,000 clones, around 94% of them present only once. Study-wide results and limits: Suppression by proliferating Tregs derived from siplizumab cultures was not verified. The Treg-derived share of mappable alloreactive CD4+ clones averaged approximately 71% with siplizumab and 26.9% in controls.

On this clone: Its antigen is still unknown.

Per germline, CDR1 SGHNT and CDR2 YYREEE (reference sequence). Trimming removed 4 bases from V and 6 bases from J; junction bases left unmatched: 13. There are 16 residues in the CDR3. The sample taken for sequencing was non-Treg CD4+ T cells sorted from blood. This clonotype originated in a human donor in good health. The chain is built from TRBV5-4 and TRBJ2-1, with 7 bases that match TRBD2. CDR3 nucleotide sequence: TGTGCCAGCAGCGCCAGCGCGGGAGCCTCGGGCAATGAGCAGTTCTTC. Its protein product is CASSASAGASGNEQFF.